This TCR beta chain came from a study of T-cell memory formation after mild COVID-19. Study context: Clusters of TCRs were largely donor specific. Whole-study findings and limits: Clones that contracted from day 15 to 85 were balanced CD4/CD8, while later expanders leaned CD4+. The finding that pre-infection memory included some responding clones suggested that cross-reactive memory joined.

cDNA libraries for TCR alpha and TCR beta, carrying sample barcodes and UMIs, came from 5'RACE with constant-segment primers. Via MiXCR, TCRdb re-called the 5' RACE reads, giving one row per CDR3 protein. Among 400,000 or so distinct CDR3 sequences, about 19% were seen once, and the ten largest hold 7.5% to 9.5%. The CDR3 has 13 amino acids. The germline V gene has CDR1 MNHNY and CDR2 SVGAGI (reference sequence). J gave up 10 bases and V 6 bases, and 9 bases lay outside the gene matches. Comment on this clonotype: Its matching antigen is unknown.

This chain links TRBV6-6 with TRBJ1-2; 9 bases fit TRBD1. Sequencing input: PBMCs or a T cell subset sorted from them (not recorded which). This receptor was taken from an adult woman who had mild COVID-19 (a few samples of this study predate the infection). Cell type and time point are not known. CDR3 sequence (DNA): TGTGCCAGCAGCACTACGACAGGGGGGGACTACACCTTC. The encoded protein is CASSTTTGGDYTF.